The 5 T cell receptor beta chains listed next were all sequenced from one sample in a study of tumor-infiltrating lymphocytes in localized non-small cell lung cancer. Sequencing was performed with immunoSEQ multiplex PCR; in TCRdb, only in-frame clones are kept and a portion is missing. The sample lists about 10,000 clones, roughly 71% seen once, with roughly 20% in the top ten. Sequencing was carried out using lung tumor tissue. These receptors were obtained from a human donor with non-small cell lung cancer.

This clone came up a few times. This rearrangement joins TRBV25-1 to TRBJ1-2; D may be TRBD1 (6 bases). V was pared by 4 bases and J by 9 bases, with 24 bases between. This CDR3 has 16 amino acids. Germline loops: CDR1 MGHDK, CDR2 SYGVNS. CDR3 in DNA: TGTGCCAGCAGTGCTACACGAGCGGGGGGGGGCCAGAGCTACACCTTC. This sequence encodes CASSATRAGGGQSYTF.

The chain couples TRBV18 to TRBJ1-3; a possible D gene is TRBD1 (5 bases). CDR1 is KGHSH and CDR2 is LQKENI in the germline V gene. The ends were cut back, 5 bases at V and 2 bases at J, with 13 bases in the middle. CDR3 length: 15 residues. The CDR3 bases are TGTGCCAGCTCATCACGGGGGATCACTGGAAACACCATATATTTT. It codes for CASSSRGITGNTIYF.

This clone was observed a few times. The chain couples TRBV30 to TRBJ1-4; tentative D call: TRBD1 (6 bases). The V end was cut by 1 base, the J end by 8 bases, with 17 bases between. The germline V gene has CDR1 GTSNPN and CDR2 SVGIG (reference sequence). The CDR3 consists of 15 residues. DNA for the CDR3: TGTGCCTGGAGTGGGGGGGCAGGGGTAAGCGAAAAACTGTTTTTT. Its protein product is CAWSGGAGVSEKLFF.

The chain has TRBV19 and TRBJ2-6, with 9 bases identical to TRBD1. V lost 5 bases to trimming and J lost 4 bases; unmatched junction nucleotides: 9. This CDR3 comprises 17 residues. The V gene's germline CDR1 is LNHDA and CDR2 SQIVND (reference sequence). The CDR3 coding sequence is TGTGCCAGTAGTCCGGGACAGGGTGTGGGGGGGGCCAACGTCCTGACTTTC. It yields the protein CASSPGQGVGGANVLTF.

By sample share, this clone is large. The chain couples TRBV7-9 to TRBJ1-3; 7 bases match TRBD1. CDR3 size: 16 residues. CDR1 and CDR2 (germline): SEHNR, FQNEAQ (reference sequence). Trimming cost V 5 bases and J 2 bases; bases outside gene matches: 9. The CDR3 region is CASSIRTGATGNTIYF. CDR3 bases: TGTGCCAGCAGCATCCGGACAGGCGCCACTGGAAACACCATATATTTT.